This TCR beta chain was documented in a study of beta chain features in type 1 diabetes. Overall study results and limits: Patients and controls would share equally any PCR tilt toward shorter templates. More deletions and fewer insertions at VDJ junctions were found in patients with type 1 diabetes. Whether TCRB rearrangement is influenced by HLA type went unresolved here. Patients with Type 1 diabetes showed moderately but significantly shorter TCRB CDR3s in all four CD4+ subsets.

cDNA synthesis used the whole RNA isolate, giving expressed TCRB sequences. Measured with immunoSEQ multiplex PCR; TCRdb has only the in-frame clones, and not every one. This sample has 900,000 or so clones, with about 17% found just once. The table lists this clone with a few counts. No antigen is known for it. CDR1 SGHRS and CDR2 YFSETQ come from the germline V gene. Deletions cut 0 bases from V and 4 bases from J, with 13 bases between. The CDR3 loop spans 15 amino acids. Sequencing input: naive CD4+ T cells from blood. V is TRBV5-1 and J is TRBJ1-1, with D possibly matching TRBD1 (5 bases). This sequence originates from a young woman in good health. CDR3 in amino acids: CASSLEGNRGTEAFF. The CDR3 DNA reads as TGCGCCAGCAGCTTGGAGGGGAATCGGGGCACTGAAGCTTTCTTT.